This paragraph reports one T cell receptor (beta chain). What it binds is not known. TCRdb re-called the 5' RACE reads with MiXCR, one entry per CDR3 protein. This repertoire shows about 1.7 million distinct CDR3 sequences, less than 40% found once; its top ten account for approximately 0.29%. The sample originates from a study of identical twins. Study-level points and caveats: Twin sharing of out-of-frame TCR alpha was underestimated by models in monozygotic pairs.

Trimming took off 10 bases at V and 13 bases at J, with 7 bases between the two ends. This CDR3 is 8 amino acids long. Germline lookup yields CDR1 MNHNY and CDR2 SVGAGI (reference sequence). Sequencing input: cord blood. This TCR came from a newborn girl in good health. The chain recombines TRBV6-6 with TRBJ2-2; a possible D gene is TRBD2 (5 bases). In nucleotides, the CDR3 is TGTGCCACTGGAGGGCTGTTTTTT. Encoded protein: CATGGLFF.